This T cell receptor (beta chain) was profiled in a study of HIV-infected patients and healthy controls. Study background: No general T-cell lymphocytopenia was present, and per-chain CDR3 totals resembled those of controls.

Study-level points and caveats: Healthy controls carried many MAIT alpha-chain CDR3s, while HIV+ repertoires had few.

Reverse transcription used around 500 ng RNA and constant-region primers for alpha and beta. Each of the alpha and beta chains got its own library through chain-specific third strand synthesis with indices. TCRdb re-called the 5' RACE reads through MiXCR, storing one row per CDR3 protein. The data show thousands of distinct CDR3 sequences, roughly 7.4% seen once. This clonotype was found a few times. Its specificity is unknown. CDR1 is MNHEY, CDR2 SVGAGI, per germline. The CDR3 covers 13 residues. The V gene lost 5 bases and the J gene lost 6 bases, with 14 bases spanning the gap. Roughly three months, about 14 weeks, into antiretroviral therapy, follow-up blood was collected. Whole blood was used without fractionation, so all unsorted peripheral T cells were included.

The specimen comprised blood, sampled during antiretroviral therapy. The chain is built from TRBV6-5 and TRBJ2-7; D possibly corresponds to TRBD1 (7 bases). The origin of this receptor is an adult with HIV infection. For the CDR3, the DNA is TGTGCCAGCAGTCGACAGGGAGGTTCCGAGCAGTACTTC. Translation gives CASSRQGGSEQYF.